Listed here are 2 T cell receptor beta chains from one sample, sequenced in a study of T cell repertoires in cytomegalovirus infection (dated by TCRdb to between 2018 and 2020). Sequenced using an Illumina HiSeq 1500. TCRdb's own reprocessing of the public reads used fastp at Q25 and MiXCR and kept productive beta chains. Identical CDR3 proteins give one entry, which carries the most common genes and DNA. This sample holds about 470,000 distinct CDR3 sequences; about two fifths were observed only once. Clones ranked in the top ten supply 40% to 50% of the sample. The treatment or condition label on this specimen signifies: in vitro stimulation with specific CMV peptide epitopes to enrich CMV-specific T cells. Antigens for these TCRs are unknown. The source was cultured PBMCs, collected from culture after CMV antigen stimulation. The receptors were sampled from a human donor in good health (CMV status not recorded). Some clones in this sample may be carry-over from other donors' samples.

The chain couples TRBV10-3 to TRBJ2-7, with D unclear. Germline V gene sequence: CDR1 ENHRY, CDR2 SYGVKD. V dropped 3 bases and J dropped 4 bases, with 10 bases sitting between them. This CDR3 has 13 amino acids. CDR3 loop: CAISDSTVYEQYF. CDR3 sequence (DNA): TGTGCCATCAGTGACTCGACCGTATACGAGCAGTACTTC.

This chain connects TRBV19 to TRBJ2-3, with 8 bases matching TRBD1. CDR3 size: 14 residues. The junction had 5 bases not matched to a gene; V was cut back by 5 bases and J by 4 bases. Germline V gene lookup returns CDR1 LNHDA and CDR2 SQIVND (reference sequence). The CDR3 coding sequence is TGTGCCAGTAGTTACCGGACAGGGTCAGATACGCAGTATTTT. It codes for CASSYRTGSDTQYF.